These 21 T cell receptor beta chains were sequenced from one sample in a study of CD8 T cells in ankylosing spondylitis. Findings and caveats of the study: Made up of roughly 8 highly homologous variants, a TCR beta motif appeared characteristic of ankylosing spondylitis blood.

These TCRs are of unknown antigen specificity. TCRdb re-called the 5' RACE reads through MiXCR, storing one row per CDR3 protein. Of some 800,000 distinct CDR3 sequences in the sample, about 12% are singletons; the top ten hold around 0.51%. Material for sequencing was blood, either unsorted or a sorted T cell fraction (not recorded which). The origin of the receptors is a male donor with ankylosing spondylitis.

The gene calls are TRBV5-5 and TRBJ1-1; D is undetermined. Per the germline V gene, CDR1 is SGHKS and CDR2 is YYEKEE (reference sequence). CDR3 length: 13 residues. Between the trimmed V and J ends, which lost 3 bases and 3 bases, there was a span of 9 bases. The CDR3 DNA is TGTGCCAGCAGCTGGGTAGGTGACACTGAAGCTTTCTTT. As protein: CASSWVGDTEAFF.

Only a few counts were recorded for this clonotype. This chain joins TRBV2 and TRBJ2-5, with D possibly being TRBD1 or TRBD2 (5 bases each). The CDR3 is 12 residues long. The V gene's germline CDR1 is SNHLY and CDR2 FYNNEI. The V end was cut by 8 bases, the J end by 3 bases, with 10 bases between. CDR3 residues: CASGTVKETQYF. The CDR3 DNA sequence: TGTGCCAGCGGGACGGTTAAAGAGACCCAGTACTTC.

This clonotype was observed many times. The rearrangement joins TRBV20-1 to TRBJ2-5, with 7 bases aligning to TRBD1. The junction had 7 bases not matched to a gene; V was cut back by 5 bases and J by 4 bases. The length of the CDR3 is 13 residues. Germline V lookup: CDR1 DFQATT, CDR2 SNEGSKA (reference sequence). CDR3 DNA sequence: TGCAGTGCTGAGGACAGGTTCTCAGAGACCCAGTACTTC. This codes for CSAEDRFSETQYF.

Ten or more counts support this clonotype. This chain connects TRBV20-1 to TRBJ1-5, with 8 bases lining up with TRBD1. The CDR3 is 13 residues long. V dropped 4 bases and J dropped 6; count of bases not matched to a gene: 5. Germline assignment: CDR1 DFQATT and CDR2 SNEGSKA (reference sequence). This chain's CDR3 is CSAKDRAGQPQHF. In DNA, the CDR3 is TGCAGTGCTAAGGACAGGGCGGGTCAGCCCCAGCATTTT.

V is TRBV4-2 and J is TRBJ1-5; a possible D gene is TRBD1 (6 bases). The CDR3 extends over 17 amino acids. Per germline, CDR1 LGHNA and CDR2 YNFKEQ. Trimming took off 3 bases at V and 0 bases at J, with 15 bases between the two ends. CDR3 coding DNA: TGTGCCAGCAGCCAGGCCCAGGGGCCCTATAGCAATCAGCCCCAGCATTTT. Protein sequence: CASSQAQGPYSNQPQHF.

This clonotype turned up a few times. The rearrangement joins TRBV5-1 to TRBJ1-1; D perhaps matches TRBD1 (5 bases). The V gene lost 0 bases and the J gene lost 4 bases, with 10 bases spanning the gap. Germline assignment: CDR1 SGHRS and CDR2 YFSETQ. The CDR3 covers 14 residues. The DNA of the CDR3 is TGCGCCAGCAGCTTGGCCCCCAGGGTCACTGAAGCTTTCTTT. Translation gives CASSLAPRVTEAFF.

The chain uses TRBV6-1 and TRBJ2-7, with D maybe TRBD2 (7 bases). The length of the CDR3 is 15 residues. Germline CDR1 reads MNHNS; CDR2 reads SASEGT. The V end lost 1 base, the J end lost 3 bases, and 13 bases lay between the germline ends. The CDR3 loop is CASSEVRGALYEQYF. The DNA for the CDR3 is TGTGCCAGCAGTGAAGTTCGGGGGGCCCTCTACGAGCAGTACTTC.

The rearrangement links TRBV28 to TRBJ2-7; D may be TRBD1 (6 bases). The CDR3 sequence is 14 residues long. Deletions cut 4 bases from V and 4 bases from J, with 14 bases between. The germline CDR1 and CDR2 sequences are MDHEN and SYDVKM. The CDR3 protein is CASSSPGTPYEQYF. Written as DNA, the CDR3 is TGTGCCAGCAGTTCACCCGGGACACCGTACGAGCAGTACTTC. The whole variable domain, remainder taken from reference TRBV28 and TRBJ2-7, is DVKVTQSSRYLVKRTGEKVFLECVQDMDHENMFWYRQDPGLGLRLIYFSYDVKMKEKGDIPEGYSVSREKKERFSLILESASTNQTSMYLCASSSPGTPYEQYFGPGTRLTVT.

This clonotype was seen repeatedly, ten times or more. J is TRBJ2-3 and V is TRBV10-3; 14 nucleotides match TRBD2. Germline V lookup: CDR1 ENHRY, CDR2 SYGVKD. The CDR3 contains 16 residues. The V gene end was trimmed by 7 bases and the J gene end by 8 bases; junction bases not matched to a gene: 11. The CDR3 loop is CAITPGLAGDITTQYF. In DNA form, the CDR3 reads TGTGCCATCACCCCGGGACTAGCGGGGGACATAACTACGCAGTATTTT.

Ten or more counts support this clonotype. The chain carries TRBV20-1 and TRBJ2-5, with no clear D. V shed 5 bases and J shed 5 bases, with 9 bases lying between them. There are 11 residues in the CDR3. Germline CDR1 DFQATT, CDR2 SNEGSKA (reference sequence). The CDR3 bases are TGCAGTGCTCGTCCTTGGGAGACCCAGTACTTC. Translating gives CSARPWETQYF.

This clonotype was detected only a few times. The chain couples TRBV20-1 to TRBJ2-3; the D gene is possibly TRBD1 (6 bases). There are 12 residues in the CDR3. V dropped 6 bases and J dropped 2 bases, with 9 bases sitting between them. Germline loops: CDR1 DFQATT, CDR2 SNEGSKA (reference sequence). This chain's CDR3 is CSAGQITDTQYF. The CDR3 DNA follows: TGCAGTGCCGGACAGATCACAGATACGCAGTATTTT.

The J gene is TRBJ2-5, the V gene TRBV6-1, with 8 bases matching TRBD1. The ends lost 5 bases at V and 6 bases at J; junction bases unmatched: 8. Germline loops: CDR1 MNHNS, CDR2 SASEGT. CDR3 length equals 14 residues. The CDR3 DNA reads as TGTGCCAGCAGTAAGGACAGGGTCGGACAGACCCAGTACTTC. It encodes CASSKDRVGQTQYF.

This clonotype turned up a few times. The rearrangement uses TRBV11-2 and TRBJ2-3, with 9 bases identical to TRBD2. The CDR3 length is 19 residues. The germline CDR1 and CDR2 sequences are SGHAT and FQNNGV. V trimming: 5 bases; J trimming: 2 bases; junction bases outside the gene matches: 17. This chain's CDR3 is CASSQGRLAARPYTDTQYF. DNA of the CDR3: TGTGCCAGCAGCCAGGGGCGACTAGCGGCAAGGCCGTACACAGATACGCAGTATTTT.

In its sample, this clonotype was seen a few times. The chain uses TRBV7-6 and TRBJ2-5; D not certain. Germline V gene data show CDR1 as SGHVS and CDR2 as FNYEAQ. The CDR3 extends over 16 amino acids. V lost 2 bases and J 0 bases, leaving 13 bases between the germline ends. The CDR3 loop is CASSLLSIPYQETQYF. In DNA form, the CDR3 reads TGTGCCAGCAGCTTACTATCTATACCATACCAAGAGACCCAGTACTTC.

This clonotype was counted at least ten times. The chain has TRBV5-1 and TRBJ1-2, with D maybe TRBD1 (6 bases). With 6 bases removed from V and 1 base from J, the gap between germline ends came to 16 bases. This CDR3 contains 15 residues. Germline V gene lookup returns CDR1 SGHRS and CDR2 YFSETQ. The CDR3 bases are TGCGCCAGCACCCCGAGGACAGAAGTTAACTATGGCTACACCTTC. Protein: CASTPRTEVNYGYTF.

The rearrangement links TRBV30 to TRBJ2-3; D not resolved. The CDR3 is 11 amino acids. V gave up 4 bases and J gave up 0 bases, with 2 bases separating them. Germline lookup yields CDR1 GTSNPN and CDR2 SVGIG (reference sequence). The CDR3 loop reads CAWTSTDTQYF. The CDR3 DNA is TGTGCCTGGACAAGCACAGATACGCAGTATTTT. The full variable domain, with the rest looked up from reference TRBV30 and TRBJ2-3, is SQTIHQWPATLVQPVGSPLSLECTVEGTSNPNLYWYRQAAGRGLQLLFYSVGIGQISSEVPQNLSASRPQDRQFILSSKKLLLSDSGFYLCAWTSTDTQYFGPGTRLTVL.

This clonotype was picked up many times. The V and J genes are TRBV4-2 and TRBJ2-1, with a weak D call TRBD2 (5 bases). CDR1 is LGHNA and CDR2 is YNFKEQ in the germline V gene. V lost 7 bases to trimming and J lost 12 bases, with 19 bases between them. The CDR3 sequence is 13 residues long. CDR3 sequence reads: CASNGLRDGRQFF. CDR3 in DNA: TGTGCCAGCAACGGACTCCGTGATGGGCGGCAGTTCTTC.

This clonotype was detected only a few times. The rearrangement uses TRBV18 and TRBJ1-1, with TRBD1 matching over 9 bases. The CDR3 consists of 15 residues. Germline V gene sequence: CDR1 KGHSH, CDR2 LQKENI. The V and J ends lost 2 bases and 5 bases, in that order; junction bases with no gene match: 6. CDR3 coding DNA: TGTGCCAGCTCACCAGGGACAGGGCCGTGGACTGAAGCTTTCTTT. It translates to CASSPGTGPWTEAFF.

This clonotype was picked up many times. V usage is TRBV7-2 and J usage is TRBJ1-2; D uncertain. The CDR3 contains 13 residues. V was cut by 1 base and J by 5 bases, with 8 bases left in between. From germline, CDR1 is SGHTA and CDR2 FQGNSA. The CDR3 sequence: CASSLVQVYGYTF. The CDR3 coding sequence is TGTGCCAGCAGCTTAGTACAAGTTTATGGCTACACCTTC.

The chain employs TRBV4-3 and TRBJ2-3, with D perhaps TRBD1 or TRBD2 (6 bases each). Germline CDR1 LGHNA, CDR2 YSLEER. Trimming cost V 1 base and J 0 bases, with 11 bases left between them. The CDR3 length is 16 residues. The DNA of the CDR3 is TGCGCCAGCAGCCAAGTAAGGGGGGCAAGCACAGATACGCAGTATTTT. It translates to CASSQVRGASTDTQYF.

The chain combines TRBV20-1 with TRBJ2-5; perhaps TRBD2 as D (6 bases). V was cut by 0 bases and J by 4 bases, with 12 bases left in between. Germline V gene sequence: CDR1 DFQATT, CDR2 SNEGSKA (reference sequence). The CDR3 runs 14 residues. Here the CDR3 DNA reads TGCAGTGCTAGAGATCACGGGAGAGGAGAGACCCAGTACTTC. It codes for CSARDHGRGETQYF.